This TCR beta chain was documented in a study of cytomegalovirus exposure and HLA in healthy donors. 13 Jbeta primers and 60 Vbeta primers were used for the PCR. The data were produced by immunoSEQ multiplex PCR, yet TCRdb's version contains in-frame clones alone and is incomplete. The sample includes 150,000 to 200,000 clones, approximately 80% of them seen just once. V gave up 10 bases and J gave up 0 bases, with 9 bases separating them. The CDR3 runs to 12 residues. Germline V lookup: CDR1 SEHNR, CDR2 FQNEAQ (reference sequence). The sequenced sample consisted of PBMCs. The chain employs TRBV7-9 and TRBJ1-2, with D hard to call. The source of this sequence is a man younger than 35 in good health and CMV-seronegative. CDR3 in amino acids: CAKDTANYGYTF. CDR3 DNA: TGTGCCAAAGACACGGCTAACTATGGCTACACCTTC.